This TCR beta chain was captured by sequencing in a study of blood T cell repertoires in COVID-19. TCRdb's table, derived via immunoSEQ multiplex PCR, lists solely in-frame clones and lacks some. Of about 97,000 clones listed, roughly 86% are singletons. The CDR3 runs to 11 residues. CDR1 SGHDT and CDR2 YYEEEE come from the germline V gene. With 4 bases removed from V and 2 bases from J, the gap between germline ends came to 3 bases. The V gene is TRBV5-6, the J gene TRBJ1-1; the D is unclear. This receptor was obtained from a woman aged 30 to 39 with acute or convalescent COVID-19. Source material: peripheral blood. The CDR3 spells CASSLNTEAFF. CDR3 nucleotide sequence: TGTGCCAGCAGCCTAAACACTGAAGCTTTCTTT.